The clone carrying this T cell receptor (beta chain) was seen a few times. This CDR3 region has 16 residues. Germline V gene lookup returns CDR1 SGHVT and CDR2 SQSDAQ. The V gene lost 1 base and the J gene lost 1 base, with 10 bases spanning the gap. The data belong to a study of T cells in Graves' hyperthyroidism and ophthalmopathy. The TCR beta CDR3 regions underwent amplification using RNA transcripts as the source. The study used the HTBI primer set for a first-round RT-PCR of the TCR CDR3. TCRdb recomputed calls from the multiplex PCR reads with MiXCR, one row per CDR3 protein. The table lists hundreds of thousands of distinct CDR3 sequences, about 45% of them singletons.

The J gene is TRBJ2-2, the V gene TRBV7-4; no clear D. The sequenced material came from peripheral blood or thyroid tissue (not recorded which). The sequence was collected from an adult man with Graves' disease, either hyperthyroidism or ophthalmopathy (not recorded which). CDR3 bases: TGTGCCAGCAGCTTAGAGGGCAGCCTGAACACCGGGGAGCTGTTTTTT. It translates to CASSLEGSLNTGELFF. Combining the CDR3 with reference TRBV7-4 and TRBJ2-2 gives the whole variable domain GAGVSQSPRYKVAKRGRDVALRCDSISGHVTLYWYRQTLGQGSEVLTYSQSDAQRDKSGRPSGRFSAERPERSVSTLKIQRTEQGDSAVYLCASSLEGSLNTGELFFGEGSRLTVL.